The rows below give T cell receptor beta chains drawn from one sample of a study of blood T cell repertoires in COVID-19. TCRdb's table, derived via immunoSEQ multiplex PCR, lists solely in-frame clones and lacks some. The top ten clones hold about 2.5% of a sample with under 150,000 clones, 65% to 90% of them seen once. Sequencing was carried out using PBMCs or T cells enriched from blood (not recorded which). Receptor source: a woman in her 50s who had recovered from COVID-19. CDR3s include the opening cysteine and the closing phenylalanine or tryptophan. The order of the fields is D gene, J gene, V gene, clone size, CDR3 protein, CDR3 DNA. The D gene is left open where the match is weak. Clone size is given for some rows only: seen once, a few or many times, or a class if the clone is expanded.

NA,TRBJ2-1,TRBV9,once,CASSVEEYEQFF,TGTGCCAGCAGCGTAGAAGAGTATGAGCAGTTCTTC
TRBD1,TRBJ2-7,TRBV4-3,once,CASSQDRDRVYEQYF,TGCGCCAGCAGCCAAGACCGGGACAGGGTGTACGAGCAGTACTTC
TRBD2,TRBJ2-5,TRBV7-9,once,CASSGTSGGQETQYF,TGTGCCAGCAGTGGGACTAGCGGGGGCCAAGAGACCCAGTACTTC
TRBD1,TRBJ1-3,TRBV6-6,NA,CASRPSGTGGGNTIYF,TGTGCCAGCAGGCCTTCCGGGACAGGGGGTGGAAACACCATATATTTT
TRBD1,TRBJ2-1,TRBV3-1/TRBV3-2,once,CASSPGQGPFNEQFF,TGTGCCAGCAGCCCCGGACAGGGGCCGTTCAATGAGCAGTTCTTC
NA,TRBJ2-7,TRBV29-1,once,CSVRDSSSYEQYF,TGCAGCGTGCGGGACAGCAGCTCCTACGAGCAGTACTTC
TRBD1,TRBJ2-1,TRBV5-6,NA,CASSLWDRGVNEQFF,TGTGCCAGCAGCTTGTGGGACAGGGGTGTGAATGAGCAGTTCTTC
TRBD1,TRBJ2-7,TRBV2,NA,CASIDLGTVRDEQYF,TGTGCCAGCATTGATCTGGGGACAGTAAGAGACGAGCAGTACTTC
NA,TRBJ1-5,TRBV6-1,NA,CASSEYRYSNQPQHF,TGTGCCAGCAGTGAATACAGGTATAGCAATCAGCCCCAGCATTTT
NA,TRBJ2-1,TRBV5-4,NA,CASSPDWGSYNEQFF,TGTGCCAGCAGCCCGGACTGGGGCTCCTACAATGAGCAGTTCTTC
TRBD1,TRBJ1-1,TRBV2,NA,CASNRGDTEAFF,TGTGCCAGCAACAGGGGGGATACTGAAGCTTTCTTT
TRBD1,TRBJ1-5,TRBV6-5,NA,CASSWGQGAIQPQHF,TGTGCCAGCAGTTGGGGACAGGGGGCGATTCAGCCCCAGCATTTT
NA,TRBJ1-6,TRBV5-5,NA,CASSLSLRVSESPLHF,TGTGCCAGCAGCTTGTCTCTTCGGGTTTCGGAGTCACCCCTCCACTTT
TRBD1,TRBJ1-3,TRBV6-6,NA,CASSSSTGVRNTIYF,TGTGCCAGCAGTTCCTCCACAGGGGTGAGAAACACCATATATTTT
NA,TRBJ2-5,TRBV12-5,NA,CASGSGDQETQYF,TGTGCTAGTGGGTCAGGGGACCAAGAGACCCAGTACTTC
TRBD1,TRBJ2-5,TRBV5-1,NA,CASSEGQGTQETQYF,TGCGCCAGCAGCGAGGGACAGGGGACCCAAGAGACCCAGTACTTC
NA,TRBJ1-4,TRBV7-2,NA,CASSSRPGTYATNEKLFF,TGTGCCAGCAGCTCGAGACCCGGGACATATGCAACTAATGAAAAACTGTTTTTT
TRBD1,TRBJ1-3,TRBV3-1/TRBV3-2,NA,CASSPSPGTGRDTIYF,TGTGCCAGCAGCCCCAGCCCGGGGACAGGGAGGGACACCATATATTTT
NA,TRBJ1-5,TRBV21-1,few,CASREVDRVSNQPQHF,TGTGCCAGCAGGGAAGTCGACAGGGTTAGCAATCAGCCCCAGCATTTT
NA,TRBJ1-4,TRBV19,NA,CATSGRFNEKLFF,TGTGCCACTTCAGGGCGATTTAATGAAAAACTGTTTTTT
NA,TRBJ1-6,TRBV4-2,NA,CASSQDGVRSPLHF,TGTGCCAGCAGCCAAGACGGGGTTAGGTCACCCCTCCACTTT
NA,TRBJ2-3,TRBV5-6,NA,CASSLLRTGTDTQYF,TGTGCCAGCAGCTTGCTCCGGACAGGCACAGATACGCAGTATTTT
NA,TRBJ2-7,TRBV5-1,NA,CASSLVQGRKPTEQYF,TGCGCCAGCAGCTTAGTTCAGGGGAGAAAACCGACCGAGCAGTACTTC
NA,TRBJ1-5,TRBV19,NA,CASSMWGQQPQHF,TGTGCCAGTAGTATGTGGGGACAACAGCCCCAGCATTTT
TRBD1,TRBJ2-3,TRBV19,once,CASSIDLFKRGPTDTQYF,TGTGCCAGTAGTATAGATCTATTTAAAAGGGGGCCCACAGATACGCAGTATTTT
TRBD1,TRBJ2-7,TRBV27,once,CASSFGTATSYEQYF,TGTGCCAGCAGTTTCGGGACAGCAACCTCCTACGAGCAGTACTTC
NA,TRBJ2-7,TRBV30,NA,CAWSDGQPIEQYF,TGTGCCTGGAGTGATGGACAGCCCATCGAGCAGTACTTC
NA,TRBJ1-1,TRBV25-1,once,CASSEVSRGATEAFF,TGTGCCAGCAGTGAAGTATCCAGGGGTGCCACTGAAGCTTTCTTT
TRBD2,TRBJ2-7,TRBV7-2,once,CASSLVVTSGGAAFYEQYF,TGTGCCAGCAGCTTAGTAGTGACTAGCGGGGGGGCCGCGTTTTACGAGCAGTACTTC
TRBD1,TRBJ2-5,TRBV18,NA,CASSPQRTGEETQYF,TGTGCCAGCTCACCACAACGGACAGGGGAAGAGACCCAGTACTTC
NA,TRBJ1-2,TRBV4-3,NA,CASSHNPYYGYTF,TGCGCCAGCAGCCACAACCCCTATTATGGCTACACCTTC
NA,TRBJ1-2,TRBV7-2,NA,CASSPQQGGAYGYTF,TGTGCCAGCAGCCCCCAACAGGGTGGCGCCTATGGCTACACCTTC
NA,TRBJ2-7,TRBV4-1,NA,CASSPWASNFYEQYF,TGCGCCAGCAGCCCATGGGCTTCCAATTTCTACGAGCAGTACTTC
TRBD1,TRBJ2-3,TRBV23-1,NA,CASSQSIGCRGRINTQYF,TGCGCCAGCAGTCAATCAATTGGGTGCAGGGGGCGAATAAATACGCAGTATTTT
TRBD1,TRBJ1-5,TRBV2,NA,CASSGGPTGYIAAQPQHF,TGTGCCAGCAGTGGCGGCCCGACAGGGTATATTGCAGCTCAGCCCCAGCATTTT
NA,TRBJ1-2,TRBV5-6,NA,CASSLRSLVYGYTF,TGTGCCAGCAGCTTGAGGAGTCTGGTCTATGGCTACACCTTC
NA,TRBJ2-7,TRBV5-1,NA,CASSVQEGNYEQYF,TGCGCCAGCAGCGTTCAGGAGGGAAACTACGAGCAGTACTTC
NA,TRBJ1-1,TRBV5-1,NA,CASSFNVFRGSEAFF,TGCGCCAGCAGCTTCAACGTCTTCCGGGGTTCTGAAGCTTTCTTT
NA,TRBJ2-7,TRBV9,once,CASSVGRGRYEQYF,TGTGCCAGCAGCGTAGGGCGGGGCCGCTACGAGCAGTACTTC
TRBD2,TRBJ2-3,TRBV5-6,NA,CASSSLAGVGDTQYF,TGTGCCAGCAGCTCACTAGCGGGGGTAGGAGATACGCAGTATTTT
NA,TRBJ2-1,TRBV15,NA,CATSRVRGTHNEQFF,TGTGCCACCAGCAGAGTACGGGGGACTCACAATGAGCAGTTCTTC
NA,TRBJ1-1,TRBV18,NA,CASSPRVDRNTEAFF,TGTGCCAGCTCACCACGTGTTGACAGAAACACTGAAGCTTTCTTT
TRBD2,TRBJ2-2,TRBV7-6,NA,CASSPWEGNTGELFF,TGTGCCAGCAGCCCCTGGGAGGGTAACACCGGGGAGCTGTTTTTT
TRBD1,TRBJ1-6,TRBV7-9,few,CASSFGQGQKSLHF,TGTGCCAGCAGCTTTGGACAGGGGCAAAAAAGCCTCCACTTT
NA,TRBJ1-5,TRBV11-2,NA,CASSFGQLNQPQHF,TGTGCCAGCAGCTTCGGACAGCTCAATCAGCCCCAGCATTTT
TRBD1,TRBJ1-3,TRBV5-5,NA,CASRTGGRNTIYF,TGTGCCAGCAGGACAGGGGGTCGAAACACCATATATTTT
NA,TRBJ1-5,TRBV4-1,NA,CASSLRVLDQPQHF,TGCGCCAGCAGCCTTCGGGTCCTAGATCAGCCCCAGCATTTT
TRBD1,TRBJ1-1,TRBV10-1,NA,CASSVSSTGSAFF,TGCGCCAGCAGTGTTTCCTCGACAGGGTCGGCTTTCTTT
TRBD1,TRBJ1-4,TRBV19,NA,CASSRQTGWNEKLFF,TGTGCCAGTAGTAGACAGACAGGGTGGAATGAAAAACTGTTTTTT
TRBD1,TRBJ1-1,TRBV6-5,NA,CASRTGDTEAFF,TGTGCCAGCAGGACAGGGGACACTGAAGCTTTCTTT
NA,TRBJ1-1,TRBV5-1,NA,CASRFLGALNTEAFF,TGCGCCAGCAGGTTTTTGGGGGCCTTGAACACTGAAGCTTTCTTT
TRBD1,TRBJ1-4,TRBV28,NA,CASSLYPRSGGSQLFF,TGTGCCAGCAGTTTATATCCCCGGTCAGGGGGTTCGCAACTGTTTTTT
NA,TRBJ1-5,TRBV2,few,CASNDYSNQPQHF,TGTGCCAGCAACGACTACAGCAATCAGCCCCAGCATTTT
NA,TRBJ2-1,TRBV19,NA,CASSTDSLGSYNEQFF,TGTGCCAGTAGTACGGACTCACTTGGCTCCTACAATGAGCAGTTCTTC
TRBD2,TRBJ2-3,TRBV4-3,NA,CASSQLIAGVGTDTQYF,TGCGCCAGCAGCCAACTCATAGCGGGGGTTGGCACAGATACGCAGTATTTT